This TCR beta chain was captured by sequencing in a study of Tregs in tolerant kidney transplant recipients. Overall study findings and caveats: Biological reproducibility was not directly addressed in this study.

Measured with immunoSEQ multiplex PCR; TCRdb has only the in-frame clones, and not every one. This table has roughly 52,000 clones, about 90% appearing once. In the case of this clone: The antigen remains undetermined.

This CDR3 spans 13 amino acids. V lost 5 bases to trimming and J lost 2 bases, with 9 bases between them. Germline V gene sequence: CDR1 SEHNR, CDR2 FQNEAQ (reference sequence). The nonmyeloablative bone marrow transplants came from related graft donors, with transient mixed chimerism. V usage is TRBV7-9 and J usage is TRBJ1-2; D perhaps matches TRBD1 (6 bases). The specimen was CD8+ T cells from blood (PBMCs), collected 24 months after the transplant. The receptor's source is a human patient who received a combined kidney and bone marrow transplant. The graft donor may have given rise to some T cells. The CDR3 region has the DNA TGTGCCAGCAGCCATCAGGGGAACTATGGCTACACCTTC. It specifies CASSHQGNYGYTF.